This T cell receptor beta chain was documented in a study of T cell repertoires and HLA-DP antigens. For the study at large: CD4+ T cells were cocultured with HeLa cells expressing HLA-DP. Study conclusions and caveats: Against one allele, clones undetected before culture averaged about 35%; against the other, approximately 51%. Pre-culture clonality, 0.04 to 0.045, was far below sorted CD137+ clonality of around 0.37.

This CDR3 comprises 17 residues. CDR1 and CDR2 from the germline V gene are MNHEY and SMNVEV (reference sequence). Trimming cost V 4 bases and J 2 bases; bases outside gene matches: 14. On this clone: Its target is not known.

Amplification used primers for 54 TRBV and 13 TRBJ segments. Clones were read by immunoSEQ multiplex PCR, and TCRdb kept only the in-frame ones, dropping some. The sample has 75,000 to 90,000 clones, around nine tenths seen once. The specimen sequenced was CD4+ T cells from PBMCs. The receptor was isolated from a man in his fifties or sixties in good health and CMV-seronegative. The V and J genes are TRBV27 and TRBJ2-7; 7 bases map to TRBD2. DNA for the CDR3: TGTGCCAGCAGTTCCAATCATCTAGCGGCCCCTACCTACGAGCAGTACTTC. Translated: CASSSNHLAAPTYEQYF.